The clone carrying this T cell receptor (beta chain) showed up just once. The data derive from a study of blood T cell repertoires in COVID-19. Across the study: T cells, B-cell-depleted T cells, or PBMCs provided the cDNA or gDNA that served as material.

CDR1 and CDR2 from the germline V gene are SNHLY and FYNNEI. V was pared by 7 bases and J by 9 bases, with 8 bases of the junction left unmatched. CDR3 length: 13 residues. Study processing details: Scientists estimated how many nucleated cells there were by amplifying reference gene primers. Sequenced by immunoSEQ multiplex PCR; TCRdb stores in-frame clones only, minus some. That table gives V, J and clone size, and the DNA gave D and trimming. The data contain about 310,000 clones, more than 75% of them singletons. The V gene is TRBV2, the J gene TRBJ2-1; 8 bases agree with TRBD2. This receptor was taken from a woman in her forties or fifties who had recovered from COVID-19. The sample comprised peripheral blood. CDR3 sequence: CASTSRAGGEQFF. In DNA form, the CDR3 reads TGTGCCAGCACCTCCCGGGCGGGGGGTGAGCAGTTCTTC.